Here is one T cell receptor (beta chain) with its context. What it recognizes is unknown. Sequencing used immunoSEQ multiplex PCR; TCRdb keeps in-frame clones, though not all of them. The table lists about 91,000 clones, 85% to 90% of them singletons, with 3.9% in the top ten. Trimming removed 6 bases at V and 4 bases at J, with 9 bases between. CDR1 and CDR2 (germline): MDHEN, SYDVKM. CDR3 size: 12 residues. The sample belongs to a study of identifying expanded T cells in peripheral blood. Study findings and constraints: Clone count variance between roughly two-week samples rose with total template count.

The source material was blood. The rearrangement uses TRBV28 and TRBJ2-5; the D gene is possibly TRBD1 (5 bases). This TCR came from a person aged 18 to 69 in good health. The CDR3 nucleotides read TGTGCCAGCAGACCAGGGTCAGAGACCCAGTACTTC. Its translation is CASRPGSETQYF.